The entry below describes one TCR beta chain. The data were produced by immunoSEQ multiplex PCR, yet TCRdb's version contains in-frame clones alone and is incomplete. The sample lists approximately 640,000 clones; 80% to 95% were seen once. The V gene end was trimmed by 4 bases and the J gene end by 5 bases; junction bases not matched to a gene: 9. This CDR3 has 17 amino acids. In germline, CDR1 is SGDLS, CDR2 YYNGEE. CD45RO+ cells were combined with CCR7-negative CD45RA+ TemRA cells to form CD8 memory. This record comes from a study of shared clonotypes between healthy human individuals. V gene TRBV9 combines with J gene TRBJ2-5; 15 nucleotides match TRBD2. The TCR originated in a man in his late teens or twenties in good health. Some clones in this sample may be carry-over from other donors' samples. Sequencing was performed on memory CD8+ T cells from PBMCs. Subset indicated: CD45RO+ cells pooled with CCR7-negative TemRA cells. CDR3: CASSTGLAGGPVETQYF. The CDR3, as DNA: TGTGCCAGCAGCACCGGACTAGCGGGAGGGCCGGTGGAGACCCAGTACTTC.